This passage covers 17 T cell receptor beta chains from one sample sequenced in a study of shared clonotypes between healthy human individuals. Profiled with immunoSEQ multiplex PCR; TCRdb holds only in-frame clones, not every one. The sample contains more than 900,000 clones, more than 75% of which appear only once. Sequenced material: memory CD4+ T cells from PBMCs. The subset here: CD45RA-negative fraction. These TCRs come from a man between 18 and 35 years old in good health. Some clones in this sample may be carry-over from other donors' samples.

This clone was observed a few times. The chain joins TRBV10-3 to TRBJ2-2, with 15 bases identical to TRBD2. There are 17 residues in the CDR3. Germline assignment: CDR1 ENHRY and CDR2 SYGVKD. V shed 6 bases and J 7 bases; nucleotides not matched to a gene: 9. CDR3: CAIRPGLAGGLVGELFF. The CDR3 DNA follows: TGTGCCATCAGACCGGGACTAGCGGGAGGTCTTGTCGGGGAGCTGTTTTTT.

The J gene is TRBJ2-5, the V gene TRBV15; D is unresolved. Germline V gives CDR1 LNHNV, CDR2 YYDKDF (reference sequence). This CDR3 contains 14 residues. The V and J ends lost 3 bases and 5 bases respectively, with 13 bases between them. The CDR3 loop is CATSSFRMSETQYF. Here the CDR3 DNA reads TGTGCCACCAGCAGTTTTCGGATGTCGGAGACCCAGTACTTC.

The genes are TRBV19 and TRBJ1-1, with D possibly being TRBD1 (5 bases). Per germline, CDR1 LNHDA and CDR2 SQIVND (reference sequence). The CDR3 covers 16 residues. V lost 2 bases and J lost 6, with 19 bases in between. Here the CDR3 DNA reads TGTGCCAGTAGTATACAGGGAAGGTTGAGGTACGCTGAAGCTTTCTTT. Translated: CASSIQGRLRYAEAFF.

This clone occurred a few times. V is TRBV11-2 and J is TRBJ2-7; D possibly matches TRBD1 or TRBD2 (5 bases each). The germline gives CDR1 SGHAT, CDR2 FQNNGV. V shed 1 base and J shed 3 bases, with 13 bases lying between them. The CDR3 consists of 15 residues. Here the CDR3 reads CASSLGGGLLYEQYF. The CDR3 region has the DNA TGTGCCAGCAGCTTAGGGGGCGGGCTCCTCTACGAGCAGTACTTC.

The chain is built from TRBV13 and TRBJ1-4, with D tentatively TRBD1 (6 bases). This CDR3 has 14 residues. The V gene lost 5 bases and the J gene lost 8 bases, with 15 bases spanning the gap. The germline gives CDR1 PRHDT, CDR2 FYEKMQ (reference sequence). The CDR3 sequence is CASSHKQGGEKLFF. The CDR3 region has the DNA TGTGCCAGCAGCCATAAACAGGGAGGAGAAAAACTGTTTTTT.

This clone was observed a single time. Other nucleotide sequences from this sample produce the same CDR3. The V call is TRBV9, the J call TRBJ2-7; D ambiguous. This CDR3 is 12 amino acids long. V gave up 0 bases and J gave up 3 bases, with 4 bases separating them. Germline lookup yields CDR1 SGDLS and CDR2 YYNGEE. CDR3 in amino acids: CASSVDGYEQYF. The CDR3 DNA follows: TGTGCCAGCAGCGTAGATGGCTACGAGCAGTACTTC.

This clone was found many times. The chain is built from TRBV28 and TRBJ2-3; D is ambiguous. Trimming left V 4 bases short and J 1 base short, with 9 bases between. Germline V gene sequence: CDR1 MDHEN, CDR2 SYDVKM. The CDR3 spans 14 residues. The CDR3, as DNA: TGTGCCAGCAGTTCCAACTCTCGCACAGATACGCAGTATTTT. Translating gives CASSSNSRTDTQYF.

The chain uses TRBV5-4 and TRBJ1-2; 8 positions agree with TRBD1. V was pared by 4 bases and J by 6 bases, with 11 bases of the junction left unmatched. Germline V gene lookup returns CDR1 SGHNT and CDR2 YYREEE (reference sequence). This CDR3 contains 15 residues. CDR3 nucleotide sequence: TGTGCCAGCAGCCCGACCGACAGGGGTACCCATGGCTACACCTTC. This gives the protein CASSPTDRGTHGYTF.

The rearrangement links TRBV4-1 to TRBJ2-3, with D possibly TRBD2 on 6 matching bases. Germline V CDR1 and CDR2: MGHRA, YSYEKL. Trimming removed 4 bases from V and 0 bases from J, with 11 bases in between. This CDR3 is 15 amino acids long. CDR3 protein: CASSRGTSSTDTQYF. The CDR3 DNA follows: TGCGCCAGCAGCCGCGGGACTTCTAGCACAGATACGCAGTATTTT.

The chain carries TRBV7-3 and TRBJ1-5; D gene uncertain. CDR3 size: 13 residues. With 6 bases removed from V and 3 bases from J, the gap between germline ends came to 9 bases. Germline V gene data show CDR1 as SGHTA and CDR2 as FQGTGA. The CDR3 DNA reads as TGTGCCAGCAGTTGGGGAAACAATCAGCCCCAGCATTTT. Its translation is CASSWGNNQPQHF.

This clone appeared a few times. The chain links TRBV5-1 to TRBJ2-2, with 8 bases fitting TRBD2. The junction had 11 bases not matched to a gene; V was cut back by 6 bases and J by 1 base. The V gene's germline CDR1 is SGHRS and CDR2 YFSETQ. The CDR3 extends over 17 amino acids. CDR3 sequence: CASTKSAGVGNTGELFF. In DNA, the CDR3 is TGCGCCAGCACCAAATCAGCGGGAGTAGGGAACACCGGGGAGCTGTTTTTT.

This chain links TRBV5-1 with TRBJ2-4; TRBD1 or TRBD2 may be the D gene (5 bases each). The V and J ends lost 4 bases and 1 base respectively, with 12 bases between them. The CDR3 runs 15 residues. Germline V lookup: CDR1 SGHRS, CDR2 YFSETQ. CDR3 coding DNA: TGCGCCAGCAGCCTACTAGACAGTGCCAAAAACATTCAGTACTTC. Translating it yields CASSLLDSAKNIQYF.

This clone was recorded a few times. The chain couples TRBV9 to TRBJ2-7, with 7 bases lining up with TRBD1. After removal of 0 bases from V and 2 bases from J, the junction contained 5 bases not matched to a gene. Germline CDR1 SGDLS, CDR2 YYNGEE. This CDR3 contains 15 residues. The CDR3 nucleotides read TGTGCCAGCAGCGTAGGACAGGGCAGGCCCTACGAGCAGTACTTC. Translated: CASSVGQGRPYEQYF.

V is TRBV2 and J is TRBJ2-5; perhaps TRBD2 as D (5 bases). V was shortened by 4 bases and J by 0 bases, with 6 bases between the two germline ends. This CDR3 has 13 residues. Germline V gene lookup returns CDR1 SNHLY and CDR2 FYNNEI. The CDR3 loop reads CASSGEYQETQYF. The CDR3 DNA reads TGTGCCAGCAGTGGGGAGTACCAAGAGACCCAGTACTTC.

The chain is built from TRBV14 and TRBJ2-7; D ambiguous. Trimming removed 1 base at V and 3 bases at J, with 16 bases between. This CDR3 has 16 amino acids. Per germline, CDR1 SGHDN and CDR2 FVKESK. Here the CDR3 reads CASSQGRMAAYYEQYF. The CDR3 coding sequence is TGTGCCAGCAGCCAAGGAAGGATGGCAGCATACTACGAGCAGTACTTC.

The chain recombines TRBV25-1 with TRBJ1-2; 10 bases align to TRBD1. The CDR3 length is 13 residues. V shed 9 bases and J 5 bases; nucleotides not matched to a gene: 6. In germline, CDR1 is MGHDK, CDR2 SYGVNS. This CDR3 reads CASRQGAEYGYTF. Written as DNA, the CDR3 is TGTGCCAGTCGACAGGGGGCAGAGTATGGCTACACCTTC.

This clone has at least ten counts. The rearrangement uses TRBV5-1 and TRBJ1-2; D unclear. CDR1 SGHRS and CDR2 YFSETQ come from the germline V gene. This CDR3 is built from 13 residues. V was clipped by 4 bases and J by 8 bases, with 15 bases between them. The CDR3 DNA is TGCGCCAGCAGCGCACCCGGGAGCTCGGGCTACACCTTC. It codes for CASSAPGSSGYTF.